This T cell receptor (beta chain) was retrieved from a study of cytomegalovirus exposure and HLA in healthy donors. Study-level findings and limits: Several of the most significant clusters were apparently associated with common viral pathogens in a later analysis. For TCR beta chains, V- and J-gene trimming was later linked to a missense DCLRE1C variant.

This clone was observed a single time. Its antigen is as yet unknown. This CDR3 region has 13 residues. Germline V gene sequence: CDR1 SQVTM, CDR2 ANQGSEA. V was pared by 5 bases and J by 0 bases, with 3 bases of the junction left unmatched. 60 Vbeta and 13 Jbeta primers were used in PCR. Measured with immunoSEQ multiplex PCR; TCRdb has only the in-frame clones, and not every one. The data contain around 160,000 clones, approximately 78% of them singletons. This clonotype was sampled from a male donor in good health and CMV-seronegative. The V and J genes are TRBV29-1 and TRBJ1-2; 7 bases align to TRBD1. The sample comprised PBMCs. CDR3 nucleotides: TGCAGCGTTAACAGGGGACCTAACTATGGCTACACCTTC. Its protein product is CSVNRGPNYGYTF.